These 7 T cell receptor beta chains share one sample of origin, sequenced in a study of cytomegalovirus exposure and HLA in healthy donors. The PCR had 60 Vbeta and 13 Jbeta primers. TCRdb's copy holds only in-frame clones and misses some; the assay was immunoSEQ multiplex PCR. The profile shows approximately 120,000 clones, 77% of them singletons. The sample comprised PBMCs. These receptors all come from a woman in her 40s in good health and CMV-seropositive.

The V call is TRBV2, the J call TRBJ2-1; D gene uncertain. This CDR3 has 11 amino acids. The germline gives CDR1 SNHLY, CDR2 FYNNEI. Trimming removed 11 bases at V and 5 bases at J, with 10 bases between. CDR3 bases: TGTGCCGCCGGTTTCGACAATGAGCAGTTCTTC. Encoded protein: CAAGFDNEQFF.

CDR3 nucleotides: TGCGCCAGCAGCTTGGGGACAGACTATGGCTACACCTTC. Its translation is CASSLGTDYGYTF. The chain carries TRBV5-1 and TRBJ1-2; D may be TRBD1 (6 bases). Germline V CDR1 and CDR2: SGHRS, YFSETQ. V was cut by 0 bases and J by 3 bases, with 6 bases left in between. The CDR3 is made up of 13 amino acids.

The table lists this clone with many counts. The chain recombines TRBV6-5 with TRBJ1-5; 9 bases map to TRBD1. The CDR3 contains 12 residues. Germline CDR1 MNHEY, CDR2 SVGAGI. Trimming took 6 bases from V and 6 from J; bases not matched to a gene: 0. CDR3 protein: CASRTGGQPQHF. CDR3 sequence (DNA): TGTGCCAGCAGGACAGGGGGTCAGCCCCAGCATTTT.

The chain employs TRBV14 and TRBJ1-3, with D possibly matching TRBD1 (5 bases). The CDR3 loop spans 15 amino acids. Trimming removed 4 bases at V and 6 bases at J, with 16 bases between. Germline V gives CDR1 SGHDN, CDR2 FVKESK. The CDR3 sequence is CASSPAPGVENTIYF. The CDR3 DNA reads TGTGCCAGCAGCCCCGCTCCGGGGGTCGAAAACACCATATATTTT.

This chain uses TRBV5-1 with TRBJ2-7, with 7 bases matching TRBD1. Losses at the gene ends were 4 bases for V and 0 bases for J; bases not matched to a gene: 7. This CDR3 region has 15 residues. Germline V gene sequence: CDR1 SGHRS, CDR2 YFSETQ. Here the CDR3 DNA reads TGCGCCAGCAGCCCGGGGACAGTACTCTCCTACGAGCAGTACTTC. This sequence encodes CASSPGTVLSYEQYF.

The rearrangement uses TRBV30 and TRBJ2-5; the D is unclear. The V end lost 0 bases, the J end lost 1 base, and 9 bases lay between the germline ends. Germline CDR1 reads GTSNPN; CDR2 reads SVGIG (reference sequence). The CDR3 contains 14 residues. CDR3 in amino acids: CAWSVRLLQETQYF. The CDR3 DNA reads TGTGCCTGGAGTGTACGACTTCTCCAAGAGACCCAGTACTTC.

The chain is built from TRBV5-6 and TRBJ2-7; D unresolved. The CDR3 has 15 amino acids. Trimming removed 1 base from V and 1 base from J, with 12 bases in between. Germline-derived CDR1 and CDR2 are SGHDT and YYEEEE. CDR3 bases: TGTGCCAGCAGCTTGTTCGCGGCCGCTTCCTACGAGCAGTACTTC. Its protein product is CASSLFAAASYEQYF.